The present T cell receptor (beta chain) was sequenced within a study of CD8 T cells in Susac syndrome. RNA, at roughly 0.45 to 1 ug, was reverse transcribed with random hexamers. Each CDR3 protein gets one entry after TCRdb re-called the immunoSEQ multiplex PCR reads with MiXCR. The data show about 84,000 distinct CDR3 sequences, approximately 95% seen once. The CDR3 is 16 residues long. V trimming: 6 bases; J trimming: 3 bases; junction bases outside the gene matches: 10. CDR1 is SQVTM and CDR2 is ANQGSEA in the germline V gene. Sequencing of TCR beta was performed on blood CD8+ T cells and on blood CD4+ T cells.

This TCR derives from a human donor in good health. The chain couples TRBV29-1 to TRBJ2-3, with TRBD2 identical over 12 bases. The sequenced material came from CD8+ T cells from PBMCs. In DNA, the CDR3 is TGCAGCGTAGATGTTACTAGCGGGGGGCGTACAGATACGCAGTATTTT. Its protein product is CSVDVTSGGRTDTQYF.